This T cell receptor beta chain originates from a study of control samples from healthy donors and cancer patients. Trimming removed 2 bases at V and 5 bases at J, with 5 bases between. The CDR3 is made up of 12 amino acids. The germline V gene encodes CDR1 SGDLS and CDR2 YYNGEE. Points on this clone: The sample has other DNA sequences that encode this CDR3 too.

The data were produced by immunoSEQ multiplex PCR, yet TCRdb's version contains in-frame clones alone and is incomplete. The sample includes 170,000 or so clones, 90% to 95% of them seen just once. This clonotype was sampled from a man aged 30 to 45 in good health. The chain couples TRBV9 to TRBJ2-1; D uncertain. Sequenced: blood. The CDR3 bases are TGTGCCAGCAGCGTTTCGGACAATGAGCAGTTCTTC. It codes for CASSVSDNEQFF.